The clone carrying this T cell receptor beta chain was counted between two and nine times. Its antigen is not known. TCRdb called the RT-PCR reads again in MiXCR, with one record for every CDR3 protein. In the table there are 400,000 to 650,000 distinct CDR3 sequences, around 7.7% of which are singletons. This sample stems from a study of response to subunit inactivated influenza vaccine. Study outcomes and limitations: After each seasonal influenza vaccination, few new T cells are recruited, the authors suggested.

Per the germline V gene, CDR1 is PRHDT and CDR2 is FYEKMQ (reference sequence). Trimming took 4 bases from V and 13 from J, leaving 15 bases between them. The length of the CDR3 is 12 residues. The chain recombines TRBV13 with TRBJ2-3, with D hard to call. The input for sequencing was PBMCs from blood, taken around 25 months after vaccination. This clonotype originated in a man between 50 and 69 years old who received an inactivated influenza vaccine. CDR3 loop: CASSYSTGQEYF. As DNA, the CDR3 is TGTGCCAGCAGCTACTCCACGGGCCAGGAGTATTTT. Using reference TRBV13 and TRBJ2-3 for the parts outside the CDR3, the full variable domain is AAGVIQSPRHLIKEKRETATLKCYPIPRHDTVYWYQQGPGQDPQFLISFYEKMQSDKGSIPDRFSAQQFSDYHSELNMSSLELGDSALYFCASSYSTGQEYFGPGTRLTVL.